These 11 T cell receptor beta chains came from one sample sequenced in a study of T cell responses to AZD1222 COVID-19 vaccine. TCRdb keeps only in-frame clones here, not all; method: immunoSEQ multiplex PCR. In the table there are tens of thousands of clones, 85% to 90% of which are singletons. This specimen was peripheral blood, taken on day 0 of AZD1222 vaccination. These receptors all stem from an adult in good health.

The chain has TRBV12-3 or TRBV12-4 and TRBJ1-1, with 7 bases aligning to TRBD1. V shed 5 bases and J 5 bases; nucleotides not matched to a gene: 5. The CDR3 consists of 13 residues. The CDR3 DNA reads TGTGCCAGCAGTCTGAGGGGGCTTACTGAAGCTTTCTTT. Amino acid sequence: CASSLRGLTEAFF.

This clone showed up just a few times. V gene TRBV30 combines with J gene TRBJ1-1; no definite D call. Germline CDR1 GTSNPN, CDR2 SVGIG (reference sequence). V lost 4 bases to trimming and J lost 5 bases, with 14 bases between them. The CDR3 runs 13 residues. This chain's CDR3 is CAWTPMGGTEAFF. CDR3 in DNA: TGTGCCTGGACCCCCATGGGAGGAACTGAAGCTTTCTTT.

The rearrangement uses TRBV5-6 and TRBJ2-7, with 7 bases matching TRBD2. The CDR3 is made up of 15 amino acids. Unmatched junction bases numbered 8, after V lost 5 bases and J lost 0 bases. Per the germline V gene, CDR1 is SGHDT and CDR2 is YYEEEE. The CDR3 bases are TGTGCCAGCAGTCCTCGGGGGGAAAGCTCCTACGAGCAGTACTTC. It encodes CASSPRGESSYEQYF. The variable domain in full, completed from reference TRBV5-6 and TRBJ2-7, reads DAGVTQSPTHLIKTRGQQVTLRCSPKSGHDTVSWYQQALGQGPQFIFQYYEEEERQRGNFPDRFSGHQFPNYSSELNVNALLLGDSALYLCASSPRGESSYEQYFGPGTRLTVT.

This clone was seen just once. The chain is built from TRBV5-1 and TRBJ1-4; 10 bases are shared with TRBD1. The CDR3 has 18 amino acids. Unmatched junction bases numbered 11, after V lost 4 bases and J lost 2 bases. Germline V gene data show CDR1 as SGHRS and CDR2 as YFSETQ. This CDR3 reads CASSVAGTGDSTNEKLFF. CDR3 nucleotides: TGCGCCAGCAGCGTAGCCGGGACAGGGGACTCTACTAATGAAAAACTGTTTTTT.

The chain uses TRBV6-2 or TRBV6-3 and TRBJ2-3, with a weak D call TRBD2 (6 bases). This CDR3 spans 15 amino acids. The ends were cut back, 2 bases at V and 0 bases at J, with 9 bases in the middle. CDR1 is MNHEY, CDR2 SVGEGT, per germline. This CDR3 is CASSYAGISTDTQYF. The CDR3 DNA follows: TGTGCCAGCAGTTACGCGGGGATTAGCACAGATACGCAGTATTTT.

The chain carries TRBV28 and TRBJ1-1; 8 bases are shared with TRBD1. Germline assignment: CDR1 MDHEN and CDR2 SYDVKM. V was clipped by 2 bases and J by 7 bases; unmatched bases: 6. This CDR3 contains 14 residues. The CDR3 region is CASSLRTGRDEAFF. CDR3 DNA: TGTGCCAGCAGTTTAAGGACAGGGAGGGATGAAGCTTTCTTT.

This chain connects TRBV28 to TRBJ1-5, with no clear D. The V end was cut by 7 bases, the J end by 1 base, with 5 bases between. The CDR3 totals 12 residues. Germline V gene lookup returns CDR1 MDHEN and CDR2 SYDVKM. The CDR3 DNA reads TGTGCCAGCAATAGGAGCAATCAGCCCCAGCATTTT. Protein sequence: CASNRSNQPQHF.

The rearrangement uses TRBV5-1 and TRBJ2-7, with D tentatively TRBD1 (7 bases). The germline CDR1 and CDR2 sequences are SGHRS and YFSETQ. The CDR3 has 15 amino acids. V was trimmed by 3 bases and J by 3 bases, leaving 16 bases between them. CDR3 amino acids: CASSWSAGQSYEQYF. CDR3 coding DNA: TGCGCCAGCAGCTGGAGTGCGGGACAGAGCTACGAGCAGTACTTC.

The rearrangement links TRBV7-2 to TRBJ1-2, with 8 bases matching TRBD1. The V gene's germline CDR1 is SGHTA and CDR2 FQGNSA. The CDR3 has 16 amino acids. Trimming removed 2 bases from V and 3 bases from J; junction bases left unmatched: 8. This CDR3 reads CASSLRRGGQDYGYTF. The CDR3 DNA reads TGTGCCAGCAGCTTAAGGAGGGGGGGACAGGACTATGGCTACACCTTC.

V gene TRBV30 combines with J gene TRBJ2-7; D tentatively fits TRBD1 or TRBD2 (5 bases each). The CDR3 covers 13 residues. Trimming stripped 0 bases from V and 4 bases from J, with 10 bases between. From germline, CDR1 is GTSNPN and CDR2 SVGIG (reference sequence). CDR3 sequence: CAWSVLGEYEQYF. In nucleotides, the CDR3 is TGTGCCTGGAGTGTTCTGGGGGAGTACGAGCAGTACTTC.

This clone occurred once. V gene TRBV7-2 combines with J gene TRBJ2-5; D call uncertain. Per germline, CDR1 SGHTA and CDR2 FQGNSA. This CDR3 is 13 amino acids long. The germline V and J ends were trimmed by 2 bases and 4 bases, with 8 bases remaining between them. The CDR3, as DNA: TGTGCCAGCAGCTTAACAAGGGCAGAGACCCAGTACTTC. Translated: CASSLTRAETQYF.